This T cell receptor (beta chain) stems from a study of cytomegalovirus exposure and HLA in healthy donors. As for this clone: The target antigen is unknown.

Study-level results: With later analysis, a missense DCLRE1C variant became linked to TCR beta V- and J-gene trimming. The study recorded 150 to 200 TCR beta chains that were cytomegalovirus-associated. The availability of immune exposure information extended only to CMV serostatus.

Amplification used 60 Vbeta primers and 13 Jbeta primers. Clones were read by immunoSEQ multiplex PCR, and TCRdb kept only the in-frame ones, dropping some. Of 150,000 to 200,000 clones listed, about 86% are singletons. The trim removed 5 bases at V and 2 bases at J, leaving 14 bases unmatched. CDR3 length equals 19 residues. Germline CDR1 SGHRS, CDR2 YFSETQ. This chain uses TRBV5-1 with TRBJ2-1, with TRBD2 matching over 12 bases. This sequence was found in a woman aged 18-29 years in good health and CMV-seronegative. Sequences were obtained from PBMCs. Here the CDR3 DNA reads TGCGCCAGCAGACCTGATTACGGGACTAGCGGGCGGGCCTACAATGAGCAGTTCTTC. Encoded protein: CASRPDYGTSGRAYNEQFF.